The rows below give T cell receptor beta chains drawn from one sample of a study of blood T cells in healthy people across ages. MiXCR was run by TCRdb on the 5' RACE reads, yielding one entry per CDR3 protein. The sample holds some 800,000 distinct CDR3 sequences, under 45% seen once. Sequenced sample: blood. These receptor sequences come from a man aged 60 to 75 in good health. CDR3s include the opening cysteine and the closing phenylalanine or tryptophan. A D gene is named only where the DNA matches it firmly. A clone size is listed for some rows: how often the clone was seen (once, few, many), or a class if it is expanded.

CDR3 DNA: TGTGCCAGCAGTCCCCCGGGTTCGGGCCCCTACAATGAGCAGTTCTTC; CDR3 protein: CASSPPGSGPYNEQFF; J gene: TRBJ2-1; D gene: -; clone size: -; CDR3 length: 16; V gene: TRBV27
CDR3 DNA: TGCAGCGTTCGGACGGGCGCCAATCAGCCCCAGCATTTT; CDR3 protein: CSVRTGANQPQHF; J gene: TRBJ1-5; D gene: -; clone size: few; CDR3 length: 13; V gene: TRBV29-1
CDR3 DNA: TGCGGTGCTAGATCCTCGTCTAGTAGCACCGGGGAGCTGTTTTTT; CDR3 protein: CGARSSSSSTGELFF; J gene: TRBJ2-2; D gene: -; clone size: -; CDR3 length: 15; V gene: TRBV20-1
CDR3 DNA: TGTGCCAGCAGTTGTCCTAGCGGGGGAGCAGATACGCAGTATTTT; CDR3 protein: CASSCPSGGADTQYF; J gene: TRBJ2-3; D gene: TRBD2; clone size: -; CDR3 length: 15; V gene: TRBV6-6
CDR3 DNA: TGTCACAGCAGCCCTAGGGGTTACGAGCAGTACTTC; CDR3 protein: CHSSPRGYEQYF; J gene: TRBJ2-7; D gene: -; clone size: -; CDR3 length: 12; V gene: TRBV7-9
CDR3 DNA: TGTGCCAGCTCACCAACACCGGGACAGGGAAAGCAGTACTTC; CDR3 protein: CASSPTPGQGKQYF; J gene: TRBJ2-7; D gene: TRBD1; clone size: many; CDR3 length: 14; V gene: TRBV18
CDR3 DNA: TGTGCCAGCAGCCCAGTCGGGACAGCAAACACCGGGGAGCTGTTTTTT; CDR3 protein: CASSPVGTANTGELFF; J gene: TRBJ2-2; D gene: TRBD1; clone size: -; CDR3 length: 16; V gene: TRBV9
CDR3 DNA: TGCAGCGTTGTGGGGCAGGTTAAAGAGACCCAGTACTTC; CDR3 protein: CSVVGQVKETQYF; J gene: TRBJ2-5; D gene: -; clone size: few; CDR3 length: 13; V gene: TRBV29-1
CDR3 DNA: TGTGCCACCAGTAGACAGGGGGCAGGTGGGGCCAACGTCCTGACTTTC; CDR3 protein: CATSRQGAGGANVLTF; J gene: TRBJ2-6; D gene: TRBD1; clone size: -; CDR3 length: 16; V gene: TRBV24-1
CDR3 DNA: TGTGCCAGCAGCTTAGAGGTACGGAGGTCGGGGGCCAACGTCCTGACTTTC; CDR3 protein: CASSLEVRRSGANVLTF; J gene: TRBJ2-6; D gene: -; clone size: few; CDR3 length: 17; V gene: TRBV7-6
CDR3 DNA: TGTGCCAGCAGCTTAGTGGTGAGCGGGGGTTACAATGAGCAGTTCTTC; CDR3 protein: CASSLVVSGGYNEQFF; J gene: TRBJ2-1; D gene: TRBD2; clone size: -; CDR3 length: 16; V gene: TRBV11-2
CDR3 DNA: TGTGCCAGCAGCCCTAATACGGGGGGAAACACTGAAGCTTTCTTT; CDR3 protein: CASSPNTGGNTEAFF; J gene: TRBJ1-1; D gene: -; clone size: -; CDR3 length: 15; V gene: TRBV7-9
CDR3 DNA: TGTGCCAGCAACAAGAACAGGGCCGGGAATGAGCAGTTCTTC; CDR3 protein: CASNKNRAGNEQFF; J gene: TRBJ2-1; D gene: -; clone size: -; CDR3 length: 14; V gene: TRBV6-2/TRBV6-3
CDR3 DNA: TGCAGTGCTAGAGTAGCCGGACTGAGCTCCTACGAGCAGTACTTC; CDR3 protein: CSARVAGLSSYEQYF; J gene: TRBJ2-7; D gene: -; clone size: -; CDR3 length: 15; V gene: TRBV20-1
CDR3 DNA: TGTGCCAGCAGGTCCAGGGAGGTCCAGGAGACCCAGTACTTC; CDR3 protein: CASRSREVQETQYF; J gene: TRBJ2-5; D gene: -; clone size: -; CDR3 length: 14; V gene: TRBV7-8
CDR3 DNA: TGCAGTGCTAGAACTAATGATGGCTACACCTTC; CDR3 protein: CSARTNDGYTF; J gene: TRBJ1-2; D gene: -; clone size: -; CDR3 length: 11; V gene: TRBV20-1
CDR3 DNA: TGTGCCAGCAGCTCCCCCGTCGAAGCTTTCTTT; CDR3 protein: CASSSPVEAFF; J gene: TRBJ1-1; D gene: -; clone size: few; CDR3 length: 11; V gene: TRBV6-2/TRBV6-3
CDR3 DNA: TGCAGTGCTAGGCGGGGCGGGACAAACGCGGAGACCCAGTACTTC; CDR3 protein: CSARRGGTNAETQYF; J gene: TRBJ2-5; D gene: -; clone size: -; CDR3 length: 15; V gene: TRBV20-1
CDR3 DNA: TGTGCCAGCAGCCAAGCGCTACCGTCCTATAATTCACCCCTCCACTTT; CDR3 protein: CASSQALPSYNSPLHF; J gene: TRBJ1-6; D gene: -; clone size: -; CDR3 length: 16; V gene: TRBV3-1
CDR3 DNA: TGTGCCAGCTCTCTGCTTTCCGGGGCGCATGAGCAGTTCTTC; CDR3 protein: CASSLLSGAHEQFF; J gene: TRBJ2-1; D gene: -; clone size: -; CDR3 length: 14; V gene: TRBV18
CDR3 DNA: TGTGCCAGCAGTCTCCCCCTCCTGGGACAGGGAAATTGGAAAGCTTTCTTT; CDR3 protein: CASSLPLLGQGNWKAFF; J gene: TRBJ1-1; D gene: TRBD1; clone size: -; CDR3 length: 17; V gene: TRBV6-2/TRBV6-3
CDR3 DNA: TGTGCCAGCAGCTTATTTCATCCGAAGACCCAGTACTTC; CDR3 protein: CASSLFHPKTQYF; J gene: TRBJ2-5; D gene: -; clone size: -; CDR3 length: 13; V gene: TRBV7-2
CDR3 DNA: TGTGCTAGCAGTTTAACTCTAGACTACGAGCAGTACTTC; CDR3 protein: CASSLTLDYEQYF; J gene: TRBJ2-7; D gene: -; clone size: -; CDR3 length: 13; V gene: TRBV7-7
CDR3 DNA: TGTGCCAGCAGGGCAGGGGTCTTGGAGACCCAGTACTTC; CDR3 protein: CASRAGVLETQYF; J gene: TRBJ2-5; D gene: -; clone size: -; CDR3 length: 13; V gene: TRBV28
CDR3 DNA: TGTGCCAGCAGCCCCGGGACTTTCCCCGAGCAGTTCTTC; CDR3 protein: CASSPGTFPEQFF; J gene: TRBJ2-1; D gene: -; clone size: -; CDR3 length: 13; V gene: TRBV7-9
CDR3 DNA: TGTGCCACCAGCAGAGTCCTCAGCGAGGGGTACAATGAGCAGTTCTTC; CDR3 protein: CATSRVLSEGYNEQFF; J gene: TRBJ2-1; D gene: -; clone size: -; CDR3 length: 16; V gene: TRBV15
CDR3 DNA: TGTGCCAGCAGTCCCAAAGACAGGGGGTCCTCCTACGAGCAGTACTTC; CDR3 protein: CASSPKDRGSSYEQYF; J gene: TRBJ2-7; D gene: TRBD1; clone size: -; CDR3 length: 16; V gene: TRBV27
CDR3 DNA: TGCAGTGCTAGAGATCCCGGACTAGCGGGGAGCCAAGAGACCCAGTACTTC; CDR3 protein: CSARDPGLAGSQETQYF; J gene: TRBJ2-5; D gene: TRBD2; clone size: few; CDR3 length: 17; V gene: TRBV20-1
CDR3 DNA: TGCGCCAGCAGCCATGAAACAATAAGGGAGCAGTTCTTC; CDR3 protein: CASSHETIREQFF; J gene: TRBJ2-1; D gene: -; clone size: -; CDR3 length: 13; V gene: TRBV4-3
CDR3 DNA: TGCAGTGCTAGAGATCGAGGGGTTGGGCATGGCTACACCTTC; CDR3 protein: CSARDRGVGHGYTF; J gene: TRBJ1-2; D gene: -; clone size: few; CDR3 length: 14; V gene: TRBV20-1
CDR3 DNA: TGTGCCAGCAGCCTAAACACCGGGGGGACCGGGGAGCTGTTTTTT; CDR3 protein: CASSLNTGGTGELFF; J gene: TRBJ2-2; D gene: TRBD2; clone size: -; CDR3 length: 15; V gene: TRBV3-1
CDR3 DNA: TGTGCCAGCAGCGACAGGGACTCTGGGGCCAACGTCCTGACTTTC; CDR3 protein: CASSDRDSGANVLTF; J gene: TRBJ2-6; D gene: TRBD1; clone size: few; CDR3 length: 15; V gene: TRBV7-9
CDR3 DNA: TGTGCCAGCAGCTTAGAAGGCAGGGTTATAGGGACTGAAGCTTTCTTT; CDR3 protein: CASSLEGRVIGTEAFF; J gene: TRBJ1-1; D gene: -; clone size: -; CDR3 length: 16; V gene: TRBV7-2
CDR3 DNA: TGCGCCAGCAGCTCAGACCCCCGGACAGGACTGCCTAATGAGCAGTTCTTC; CDR3 protein: CASSSDPRTGLPNEQFF; J gene: TRBJ2-1; D gene: TRBD1; clone size: few; CDR3 length: 17; V gene: TRBV5-1
CDR3 DNA: TGCAGTGCTGTAAAACAGGGAGCCGGGGAGCTGTTTTTT; CDR3 protein: CSAVKQGAGELFF; J gene: TRBJ2-2; D gene: -; clone size: -; CDR3 length: 13; V gene: TRBV20-1
CDR3 DNA: TGTGCCAGCACCAGACAGGGCACCTACGAGCAGTACTTC; CDR3 protein: CASTRQGTYEQYF; J gene: TRBJ2-7; D gene: TRBD1; clone size: -; CDR3 length: 13; V gene: TRBV6-2/TRBV6-3
CDR3 DNA: TGTGCCAGCAGCTTACGACAGGCATCAGATACGCAGTATTTT; CDR3 protein: CASSLRQASDTQYF; J gene: TRBJ2-3; D gene: -; clone size: few; CDR3 length: 14; V gene: TRBV7-2
CDR3 DNA: TGTGCCAGCACCTATATGGGGGCCCGAGGGAATGAGCAGTTCTTC; CDR3 protein: CASTYMGARGNEQFF; J gene: TRBJ2-1; D gene: -; clone size: -; CDR3 length: 15; V gene: TRBV6-5
CDR3 DNA: TGCAGCGCCGTGACAGGGGGAGACTATGGCTACACCTTC; CDR3 protein: CSAVTGGDYGYTF; J gene: TRBJ1-2; D gene: TRBD1; clone size: many; CDR3 length: 13; V gene: TRBV29-1
CDR3 DNA: TGCGCCAGCAGCCCGGCGGGACAGGTATACAGTGAGCAGTTCTTC; CDR3 protein: CASSPAGQVYSEQFF; J gene: TRBJ2-1; D gene: TRBD1; clone size: -; CDR3 length: 15; V gene: TRBV4-1
CDR3 DNA: TGTGCCAGTAGAGCGGGGGGGCGGTCCTACAATGAGCAGTTCTTC; CDR3 protein: CASRAGGRSYNEQFF; J gene: TRBJ2-1; D gene: TRBD2; clone size: -; CDR3 length: 15; V gene: TRBV19
CDR3 DNA: TGTGCCAGCAGCAAGCACAGGGGAGCCTACGAGCAGTACTTC; CDR3 protein: CASSKHRGAYEQYF; J gene: TRBJ2-7; D gene: TRBD1; clone size: -; CDR3 length: 14; V gene: TRBV5-5
CDR3 DNA: TGTGCCAGCACCCGGGGGGAGTCAGATACGCAGTATTTT; CDR3 protein: CASTRGESDTQYF; J gene: TRBJ2-3; D gene: TRBD2; clone size: -; CDR3 length: 13; V gene: TRBV5-5
CDR3 DNA: TGCGCCAGCAGCCAAGGGTTTGGGACAGCCCAAGAGACCCAGTACTTC; CDR3 protein: CASSQGFGTAQETQYF; J gene: TRBJ2-5; D gene: TRBD1; clone size: -; CDR3 length: 16; V gene: TRBV4-1
CDR3 DNA: TGTGCCAGCAGGCCACGGACAGGGGGCAATCAGCCCCAGCATTTT; CDR3 protein: CASRPRTGGNQPQHF; J gene: TRBJ1-5; D gene: TRBD1; clone size: -; CDR3 length: 15; V gene: TRBV6-5
CDR3 DNA: TGCAGTGCTTCCCGGACTAGCCCGCGCACAGATACGCAGTATTTT; CDR3 protein: CSASRTSPRTDTQYF; J gene: TRBJ2-3; D gene: TRBD2; clone size: -; CDR3 length: 15; V gene: TRBV20-1
CDR3 DNA: TGTGCCAGCAGCGCGCGACAGGGGGGCGGCTACACCTTC; CDR3 protein: CASSARQGGGYTF; J gene: TRBJ1-2; D gene: TRBD1; clone size: few; CDR3 length: 13; V gene: TRBV9
CDR3 DNA: TGTGCCAGCGGAGACGGAACTAGCTCCTACAATGAGCAGTTCTTC; CDR3 protein: CASGDGTSSYNEQFF; J gene: TRBJ2-1; D gene: -; clone size: -; CDR3 length: 15; V gene: TRBV9
CDR3 DNA: TGCAGTGCTAGGGGGTCGGCAGATACGCAGTATTTT; CDR3 protein: CSARGSADTQYF; J gene: TRBJ2-3; D gene: -; clone size: few; CDR3 length: 12; V gene: TRBV20-1
CDR3 DNA: TGCGCCAGCAAGGGGGATGAAGCTTTCTTT; CDR3 protein: CASKGDEAFF; J gene: TRBJ1-1; D gene: -; clone size: -; CDR3 length: 10; V gene: TRBV10-2
CDR3 DNA: TGTGCCAGCAGCATCTGGACTAGCGCTGGGGGCGAGCAGTACTTC; CDR3 protein: CASSIWTSAGGEQYF; J gene: TRBJ2-7; D gene: TRBD2; clone size: few; CDR3 length: 15; V gene: TRBV7-8
CDR3 DNA: TGTGCCAGCAGCTTGTGGGGACAGGGGAGCAATGAGCAGTTCTTC; CDR3 protein: CASSLWGQGSNEQFF; J gene: TRBJ2-1; D gene: TRBD1; clone size: -; CDR3 length: 15; V gene: TRBV5-5
CDR3 DNA: TGTGCCAGCAGCCCCCGCTTGACGGAGACCCAGTACTTC; CDR3 protein: CASSPRLTETQYF; J gene: TRBJ2-5; D gene: -; clone size: -; CDR3 length: 13; V gene: TRBV3-1
CDR3 DNA: TGTGCCAGTAGTGAGACGGGACAGGTTAGACAAGAGACCCAGTACTTC; CDR3 protein: CASSETGQVRQETQYF; J gene: TRBJ2-5; D gene: TRBD1; clone size: -; CDR3 length: 16; V gene: TRBV19
CDR3 DNA: TGCGCCAGCAGGTTGGATGTCAGGGAGGGTCAGCCCCAGCATTTT; CDR3 protein: CASRLDVREGQPQHF; J gene: TRBJ1-5; D gene: -; clone size: few; CDR3 length: 15; V gene: TRBV5-1
CDR3 DNA: TGTGCCGCCAGCAGTGAGTATAGCAATCAGCCCCAGCATTTT; CDR3 protein: CAASSEYSNQPQHF; J gene: TRBJ1-5; D gene: -; clone size: -; CDR3 length: 14; V gene: TRBV6-1
CDR3 DNA: TGTGCCAGCCTTTTGGCAGGGGGAGATACGCAGTATTTT; CDR3 protein: CASLLAGGDTQYF; J gene: TRBJ2-3; D gene: TRBD1; clone size: few; CDR3 length: 13; V gene: TRBV12-3/TRBV12-4
CDR3 DNA: TGTGCCAGCAGCTTGTTGGGGGGGACAGGGGGGAAAGAGACCCAGTACTTC; CDR3 protein: CASSLLGGTGGKETQYF; J gene: TRBJ2-5; D gene: TRBD1; clone size: -; CDR3 length: 17; V gene: TRBV5-5
CDR3 DNA: TGCAGTGCTCTCGGACAGAGCTATAGCAATCAGCCCCAGCATTTT; CDR3 protein: CSALGQSYSNQPQHF; J gene: TRBJ1-5; D gene: -; clone size: -; CDR3 length: 15; V gene: TRBV20-1
CDR3 DNA: TGTGCCACGGGACTGGAGGGGGTCGAGCAGTACTTC; CDR3 protein: CATGLEGVEQYF; J gene: TRBJ2-7; D gene: -; clone size: -; CDR3 length: 12; V gene: TRBV7-9